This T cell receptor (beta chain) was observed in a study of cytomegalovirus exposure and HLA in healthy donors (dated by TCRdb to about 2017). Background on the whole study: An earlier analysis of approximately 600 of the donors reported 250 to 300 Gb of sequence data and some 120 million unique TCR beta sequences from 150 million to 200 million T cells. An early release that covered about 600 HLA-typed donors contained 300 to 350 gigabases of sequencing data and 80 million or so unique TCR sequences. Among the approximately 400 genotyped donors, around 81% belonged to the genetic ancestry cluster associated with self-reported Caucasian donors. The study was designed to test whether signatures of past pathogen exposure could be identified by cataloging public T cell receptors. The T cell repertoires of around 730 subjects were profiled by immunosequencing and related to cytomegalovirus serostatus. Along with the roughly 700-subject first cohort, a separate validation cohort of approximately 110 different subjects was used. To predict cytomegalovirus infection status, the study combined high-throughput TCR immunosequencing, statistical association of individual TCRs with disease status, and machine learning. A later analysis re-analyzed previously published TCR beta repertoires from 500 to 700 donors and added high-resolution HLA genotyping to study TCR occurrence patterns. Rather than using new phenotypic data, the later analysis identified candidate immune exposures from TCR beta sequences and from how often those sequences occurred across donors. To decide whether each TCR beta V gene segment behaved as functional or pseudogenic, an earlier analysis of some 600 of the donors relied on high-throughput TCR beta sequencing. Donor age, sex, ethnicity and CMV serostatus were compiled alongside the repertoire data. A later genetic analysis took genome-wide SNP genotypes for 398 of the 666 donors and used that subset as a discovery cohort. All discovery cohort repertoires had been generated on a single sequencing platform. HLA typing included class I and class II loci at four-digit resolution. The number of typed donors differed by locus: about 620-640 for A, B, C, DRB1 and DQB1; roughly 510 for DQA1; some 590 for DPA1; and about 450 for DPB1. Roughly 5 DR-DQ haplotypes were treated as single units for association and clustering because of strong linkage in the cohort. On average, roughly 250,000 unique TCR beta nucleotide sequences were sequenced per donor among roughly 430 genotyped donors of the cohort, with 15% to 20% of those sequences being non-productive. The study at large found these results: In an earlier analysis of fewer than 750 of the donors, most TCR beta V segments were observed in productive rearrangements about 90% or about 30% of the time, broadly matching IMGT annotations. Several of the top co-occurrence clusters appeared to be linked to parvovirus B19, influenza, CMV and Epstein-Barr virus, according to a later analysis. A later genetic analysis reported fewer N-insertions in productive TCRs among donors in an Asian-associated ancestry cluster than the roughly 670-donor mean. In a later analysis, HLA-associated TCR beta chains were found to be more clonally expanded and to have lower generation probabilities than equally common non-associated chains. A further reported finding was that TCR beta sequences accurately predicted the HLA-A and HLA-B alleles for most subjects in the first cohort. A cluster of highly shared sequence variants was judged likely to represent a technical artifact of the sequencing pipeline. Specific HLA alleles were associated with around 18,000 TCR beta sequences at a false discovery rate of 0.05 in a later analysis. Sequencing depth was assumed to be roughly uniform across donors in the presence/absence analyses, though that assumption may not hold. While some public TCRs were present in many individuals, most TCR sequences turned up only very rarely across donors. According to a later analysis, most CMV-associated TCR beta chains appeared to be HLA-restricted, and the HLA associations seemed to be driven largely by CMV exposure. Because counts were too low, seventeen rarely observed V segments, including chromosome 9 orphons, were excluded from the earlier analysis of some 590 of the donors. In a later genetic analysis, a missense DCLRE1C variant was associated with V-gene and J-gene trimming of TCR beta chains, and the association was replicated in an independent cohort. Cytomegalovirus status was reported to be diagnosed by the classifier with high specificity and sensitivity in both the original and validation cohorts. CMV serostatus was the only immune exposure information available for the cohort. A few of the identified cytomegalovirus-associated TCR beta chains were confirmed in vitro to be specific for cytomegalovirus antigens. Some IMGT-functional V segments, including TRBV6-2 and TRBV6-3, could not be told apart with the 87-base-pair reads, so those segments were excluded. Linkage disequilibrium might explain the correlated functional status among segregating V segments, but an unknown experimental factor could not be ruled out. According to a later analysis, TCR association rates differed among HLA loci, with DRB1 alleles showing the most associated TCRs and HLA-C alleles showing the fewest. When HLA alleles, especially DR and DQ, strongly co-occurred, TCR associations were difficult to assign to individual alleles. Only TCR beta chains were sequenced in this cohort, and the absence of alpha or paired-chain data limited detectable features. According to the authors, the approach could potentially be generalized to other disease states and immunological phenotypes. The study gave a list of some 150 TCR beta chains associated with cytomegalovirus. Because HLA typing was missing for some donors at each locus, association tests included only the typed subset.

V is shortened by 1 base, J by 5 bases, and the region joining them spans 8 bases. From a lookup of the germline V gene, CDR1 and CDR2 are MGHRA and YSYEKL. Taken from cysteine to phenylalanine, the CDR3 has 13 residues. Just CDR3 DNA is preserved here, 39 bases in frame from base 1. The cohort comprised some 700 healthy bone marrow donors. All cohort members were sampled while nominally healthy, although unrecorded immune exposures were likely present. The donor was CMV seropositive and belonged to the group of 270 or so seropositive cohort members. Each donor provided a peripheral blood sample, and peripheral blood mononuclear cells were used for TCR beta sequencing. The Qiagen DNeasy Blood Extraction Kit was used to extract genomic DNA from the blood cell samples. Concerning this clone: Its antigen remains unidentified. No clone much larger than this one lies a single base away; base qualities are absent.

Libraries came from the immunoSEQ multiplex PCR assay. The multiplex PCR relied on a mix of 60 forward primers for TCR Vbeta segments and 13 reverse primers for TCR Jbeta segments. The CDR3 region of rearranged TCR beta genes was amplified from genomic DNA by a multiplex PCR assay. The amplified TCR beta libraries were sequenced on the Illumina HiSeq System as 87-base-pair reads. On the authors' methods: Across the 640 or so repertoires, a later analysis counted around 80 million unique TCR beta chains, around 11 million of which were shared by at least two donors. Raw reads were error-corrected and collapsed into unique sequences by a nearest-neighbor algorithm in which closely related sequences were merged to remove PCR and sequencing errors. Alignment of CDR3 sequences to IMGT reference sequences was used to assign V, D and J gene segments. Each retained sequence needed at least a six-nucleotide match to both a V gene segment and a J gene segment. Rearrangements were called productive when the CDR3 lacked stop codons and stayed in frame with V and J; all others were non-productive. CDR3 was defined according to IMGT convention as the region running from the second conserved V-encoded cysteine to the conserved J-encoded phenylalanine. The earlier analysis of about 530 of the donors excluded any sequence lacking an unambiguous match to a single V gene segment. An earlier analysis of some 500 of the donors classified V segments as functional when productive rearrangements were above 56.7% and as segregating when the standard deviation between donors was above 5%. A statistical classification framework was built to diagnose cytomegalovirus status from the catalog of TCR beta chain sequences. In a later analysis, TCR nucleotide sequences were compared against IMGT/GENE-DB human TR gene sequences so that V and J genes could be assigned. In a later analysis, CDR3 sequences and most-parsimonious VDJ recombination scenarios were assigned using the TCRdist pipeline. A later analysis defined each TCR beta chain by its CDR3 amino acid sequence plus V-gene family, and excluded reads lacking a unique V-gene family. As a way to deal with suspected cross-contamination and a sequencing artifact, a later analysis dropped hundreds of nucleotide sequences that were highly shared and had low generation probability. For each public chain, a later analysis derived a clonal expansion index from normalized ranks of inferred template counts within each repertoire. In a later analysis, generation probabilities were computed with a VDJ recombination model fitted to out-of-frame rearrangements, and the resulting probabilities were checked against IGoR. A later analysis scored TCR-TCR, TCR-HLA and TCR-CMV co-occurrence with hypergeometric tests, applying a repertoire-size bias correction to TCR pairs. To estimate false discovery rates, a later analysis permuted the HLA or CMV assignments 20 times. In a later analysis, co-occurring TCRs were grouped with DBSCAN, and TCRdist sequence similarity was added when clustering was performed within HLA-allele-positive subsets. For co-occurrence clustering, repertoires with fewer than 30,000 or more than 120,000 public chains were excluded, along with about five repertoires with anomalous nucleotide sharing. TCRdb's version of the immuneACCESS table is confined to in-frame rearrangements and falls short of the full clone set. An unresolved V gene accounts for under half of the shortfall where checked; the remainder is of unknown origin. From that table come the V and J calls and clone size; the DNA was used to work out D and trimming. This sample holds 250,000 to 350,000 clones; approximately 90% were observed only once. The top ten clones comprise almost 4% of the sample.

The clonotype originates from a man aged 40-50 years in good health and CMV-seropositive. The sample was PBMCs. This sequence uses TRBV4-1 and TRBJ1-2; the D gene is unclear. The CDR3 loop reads CASSQAGDYGYTF. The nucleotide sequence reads TGCGCCAGCAGCCAAGCCGGGGATTATGGCTACACCTTC.